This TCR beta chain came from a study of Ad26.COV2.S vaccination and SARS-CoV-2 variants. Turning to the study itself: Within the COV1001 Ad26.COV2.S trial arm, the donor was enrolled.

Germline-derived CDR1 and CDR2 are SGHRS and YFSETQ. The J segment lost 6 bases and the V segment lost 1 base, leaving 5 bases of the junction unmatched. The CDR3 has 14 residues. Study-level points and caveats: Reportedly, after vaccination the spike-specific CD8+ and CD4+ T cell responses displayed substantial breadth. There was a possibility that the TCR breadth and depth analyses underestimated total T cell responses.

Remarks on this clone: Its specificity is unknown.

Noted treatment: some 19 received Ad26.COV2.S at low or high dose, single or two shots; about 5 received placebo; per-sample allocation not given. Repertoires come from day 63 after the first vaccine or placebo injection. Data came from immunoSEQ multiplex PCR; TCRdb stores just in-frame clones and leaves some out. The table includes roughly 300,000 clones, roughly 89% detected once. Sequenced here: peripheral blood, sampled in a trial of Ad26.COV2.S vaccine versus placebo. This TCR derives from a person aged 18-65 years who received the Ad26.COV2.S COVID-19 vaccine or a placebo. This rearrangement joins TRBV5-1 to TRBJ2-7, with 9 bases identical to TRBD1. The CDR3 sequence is CASSLKQGAVEQYF. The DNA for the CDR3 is TGCGCCAGCAGCTTGAAACAGGGGGCGGTCGAGCAGTACTTC. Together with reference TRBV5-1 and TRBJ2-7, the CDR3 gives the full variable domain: KAGVTQTPRYLIKTRGQQVTLSCSPISGHRSVSWYQQTPGQGLQFLFEYFSETQRNKGNFPGRFSGRQFSNSRSEMNVSTLELGDSALYLCASSLKQGAVEQYFGPGTRLTVT.